The clone carrying this T cell receptor beta chain has ten or more counts. What it binds is not known. The sample originates from a study of regulatory T cells in long-lasting Graves disease. TCR beta libraries were built with iRepertoire HTBI primers and Arm-PCR of CDR3 regions. TCRdb redid the calling of the multiplex PCR reads with MiXCR, one entry per CDR3 protein. The sample carries some 400,000 distinct CDR3 sequences, 14% to 15% recorded once. Time point described: newly diagnosed GD, antithyroid drugs for less than 3 months. Isolated PBMC RNA provided the starting material for the TCR library. Whole-study results and caveats: Persistent cases of Graves' showed reduced TCR diversity relative to newly diagnosed patients.

This CDR3 has 13 amino acids. Germline V gives CDR1 SGDLS, CDR2 YYNGEE. Deletions cut 0 bases from V and 5 bases from J, with 8 bases between. A further study also used this sample, focusing on T cells in Graves' hyperthyroidism and ophthalmopathy.

The chain recombines TRBV9 with TRBJ2-5; D is unresolved. This clonotype was sampled from a woman aged 25-40 years with Graves disease. The sample here was peripheral blood mononuclear cells (PBMCs), taken at new diagnosis, from a patient treated with antithyroid drugs. The DNA of the CDR3 is TGTGCCAGCAGCGTAGTCTCCGGGGAGACCCAGTACTTC. Translated, it gives CASSVVSGETQYF. Drawing the rest from reference TRBV9 and TRBJ2-5, the complete variable domain is DSGVTQTPKHLITATGQRVTLRCSPRSGDLSVYWYQQSLDQGLQFLIQYYNGEERAKGNILERFSAQQFPDLHSELNLSSLELGDSALYFCASSVVSGETQYFGPGTRLLVL.